Shown below are 10 T cell receptor beta chains from a single sample sequenced in a study of OX40 agonist ivuxolimab in advanced cancers. The method was immunoSEQ multiplex PCR; TCRdb's version includes in-frame clones alone and lacks a portion of them. The table shows around 15,000 clones, with 77% occurring only once. The sequencing used CD4+ or CD8+ T cells sorted from blood, collected in a trial of the OX40 agonist ivuxolimab. Source of these receptors: an adult with an advanced solid tumor such as melanoma, head and neck, liver or kidney cancer.

The table lists this clone with a count of one. The V gene is TRBV7-6, the J gene TRBJ2-7, with D perhaps being TRBD1 or TRBD2 (5 bases each). Trimming left V 2 bases short and J 3 bases short, with 14 bases between. Per the germline V gene, CDR1 is SGHVS and CDR2 is FNYEAQ. The CDR3 runs to 15 residues. This CDR3 reads CASSLIAGGNYEQYF. The DNA for the CDR3 is TGTGCCAGCAGCTTAATCGCTGGGGGTAACTACGAGCAGTACTTC.

V usage is TRBV9 and J usage is TRBJ2-7; 11 positions agree with TRBD2. This CDR3 has 14 amino acids. J was trimmed by 6 bases and V by 2 bases; bases with no gene match: 4. CDR1 is SGDLS and CDR2 is YYNGEE in the germline V gene. The CDR3 sequence is CASSVIGTSGEQYF. CDR3 nucleotides: TGTGCCAGCAGCGTGATCGGGACTAGCGGCGAGCAGTACTTC.

A few counts support this clone. The CDR3 here is CASSPGRGLQTEAFF. The CDR3 DNA sequence: TGCGCCAGCAGCCCAGGTCGGGGACTTCAAACTGAAGCTTTCTTT. The chain joins TRBV4-3 to TRBJ1-1; possible D gene TRBD1, 5 bases. V was pared by 4 bases and J by 5 bases, with 17 bases between. This CDR3 is built from 15 residues. Germline CDR1 reads LGHNA; CDR2 reads YSLEER.

The rearrangement uses TRBV11-2 and TRBJ1-1, with 8 positions matching TRBD1. The trim removed 2 bases at V and 4 bases at J, leaving 9 bases unmatched. Germline V gene lookup returns CDR1 SGHAT and CDR2 FQNNGV. The length of the CDR3 is 16 residues. The CDR3 loop reads CASSLSQGAIFTEAFF. The DNA for the CDR3 is TGTGCCAGCAGCTTAAGCCAGGGGGCCATTTTCACTGAAGCTTTCTTT. Based on the CDR3 plus reference TRBV11-2 and TRBJ1-1, the full variable domain is EAGVAQSPRYKIIEKRQSVAFWCNPISGHATLYWYQQILGQGPKLLIQFQNNGVVDDSQLPKDRFSAERLKGVDSTLKIQPAKLEDSAVYLCASSLSQGAIFTEAFFGQGTRLTVV.

This chain connects TRBV6-5 to TRBJ1-1, with a possible D match to TRBD1 (5 bases). This CDR3 has 13 residues. Germline V gene lookup returns CDR1 MNHEY and CDR2 SVGAGI. V was cut by 7 bases and J by 0 bases, with 9 bases left in between. CDR3: CASTSGVNTEAFF. The DNA for the CDR3 is TGTGCCAGCACCTCGGGGGTGAACACTGAAGCTTTCTTT.

The chain couples TRBV2 to TRBJ1-1; D gene unclear. V lost 5 bases and J 5 bases, leaving 12 bases between the germline ends. This CDR3 has 13 residues. Looked up from germline, CDR1 is SNHLY and CDR2 is FYNNEI. The DNA of the CDR3 is TGTGCCAGCAGTCCCCGGGGATGGACTGAAGCTTTCTTT. Translating it yields CASSPRGWTEAFF.

The rearrangement links TRBV4-1 to TRBJ2-7; D not resolved. V lost 0 bases and J 0 bases, leaving 9 bases between the germline ends. This CDR3 contains 15 residues. Germline V CDR1 and CDR2: MGHRA, YSYEKL. CDR3 bases: TGCGCCAGCAGCCAAGAAACGGAGATCTCCTACGAGCAGTACTTC. Its protein is CASSQETEISYEQYF.

The chain combines TRBV7-9 with TRBJ1-1, with D perhaps TRBD1 (5 bases). In germline, CDR1 is SEHNR, CDR2 FQNEAQ (reference sequence). The V end was cut by 1 base, the J end by 6 bases, with 9 bases between. This CDR3 has 13 residues. The CDR3 DNA sequence: TGTGCCAGCAGCTTAGGGGACGGAGCTGAAGCTTTCTTT. This encodes CASSLGDGAEAFF.

CDR3 sequence (DNA): TGTGCCAGCAGCGCCGGGGGGGCCTCCTACGAGCAGTACTTC. Protein product: CASSAGGASYEQYF. The chain recombines TRBV9 with TRBJ2-7; TRBD2 aligns across 8 bases. The CDR3 runs 14 residues. Germline V gives CDR1 SGDLS, CDR2 YYNGEE. V was clipped by 3 bases and J by 0 bases; unmatched bases: 2.

The chain couples TRBV19 to TRBJ2-7; 10 nucleotides match TRBD1. Looked up from germline, CDR1 is LNHDA and CDR2 is SQIVND (reference sequence). V lost 5 bases to trimming and J lost 2 bases; unmatched junction nucleotides: 9. This CDR3 contains 16 residues. Here the CDR3 reads CASSVRAGTGAYEQYF. The CDR3, as DNA: TGTGCCAGTAGTGTCCGAGCCGGGACAGGGGCCTACGAGCAGTACTTC.